These 4 T cell receptor beta chains share one sample of origin, sequenced in a study of cytomegalovirus exposure and HLA in healthy donors listed by TCRdb under 2017. The library was prepared using the immunoSEQ multiplex PCR assay. For the multiplex PCR, a mixture combining 60 forward primers for TCR Vbeta segments and 13 reverse primers for TCR Jbeta segments was used. TCRdb carries this immuneACCESS record with in-frame sequences only. Its versions omit some clonotypes, under half of them owing to an unresolved V gene in the studies checked, with the rest unexplained. Within this sample are some 120,000 clones, with about four fifths of them counted one time only. Less than 6.5% of the sample is held by the ten biggest clonotypes. Specimen: PBMCs. The receptors originated from a man aged 25-40 years in good health and CMV-seronegative.

In its sample, this clone was seen a few times. Other DNA sequences in this specimen translate into the identical CDR3. CDR3: CASSLTGSNEKLFF. DNA for the CDR3: TGTGCCAGCAGTTTGACAGGGAGTAATGAAAAACTGTTTTTT. J is TRBJ1-4 and V is TRBV27, with 7 bases lining up with TRBD1. After removal of 3 bases from V and 4 bases from J, the junction contained 2 bases not matched to a gene. The CDR3 has 14 amino acids. The germline CDR1 and CDR2 sequences are MNHEY and SMNVEV (reference sequence).

The chain employs TRBV6-5 and TRBJ2-1; 13 nucleotides align to TRBD2. The length of the CDR3 is 15 residues. CDR1 and CDR2 (germline): MNHEY, SVGAGI. Unmatched junction bases numbered 7, after V lost 10 bases and J lost 4 bases. CDR3 in DNA: TGTGCCACTACCCCGGGACTAGCGGGATACAATGAGCAGTTCTTC. Amino acids: CATTPGLAGYNEQFF.

The rearrangement uses TRBV4-3 and TRBJ2-1; 14 nucleotides match TRBD2. Germline CDR1 reads LGHNA; CDR2 reads YSLEER. The trim removed 5 bases at V and 10 bases at J, leaving 7 bases unmatched. There are 15 residues in the CDR3. CDR3 nucleotides: TGCGCCAGCAGCTCCCGACTAGCGGGGGGGCCCGAGCAGTTCTTC. It translates to CASSSRLAGGPEQFF.

This clone was detected once. This chain uses TRBV2 with TRBJ1-2; tentatively, D is TRBD1 (5 bases). The CDR3 is 14 amino acids. The V end was cut by 2 bases, the J end by 8 bases, with 15 bases between. Germline lookup yields CDR1 SNHLY and CDR2 FYNNEI. CDR3 DNA: TGTGCCAGCAGTGAAAACCGGGGGTCCGGAGGCTACACCTTC. It codes for CASSENRGSGGYTF.